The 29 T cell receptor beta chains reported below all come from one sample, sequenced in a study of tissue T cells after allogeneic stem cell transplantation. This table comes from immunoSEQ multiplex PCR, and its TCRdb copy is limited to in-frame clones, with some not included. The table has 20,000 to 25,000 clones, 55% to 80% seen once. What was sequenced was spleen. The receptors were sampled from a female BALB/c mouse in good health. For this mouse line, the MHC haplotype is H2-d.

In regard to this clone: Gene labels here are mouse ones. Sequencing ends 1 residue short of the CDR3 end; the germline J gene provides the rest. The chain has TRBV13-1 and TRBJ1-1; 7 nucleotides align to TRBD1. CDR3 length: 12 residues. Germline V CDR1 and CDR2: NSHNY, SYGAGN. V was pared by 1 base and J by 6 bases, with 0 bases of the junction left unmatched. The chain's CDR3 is CASSDQGAEVFF. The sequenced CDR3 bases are TGTGCCAGCAGTGATCAGGGGGCAGAAGTCTTC.

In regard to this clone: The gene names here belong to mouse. CDR3 residues: CASSHVGGAGDTLYF. CDR3 bases read: TGTGCCAGCAGCCATGTTGGGGGGGCAGGAGACACCTTGTAC. The chain recombines TRBV5 with TRBJ2-4; 9 nucleotides agree with TRBD2. The sequence runs out 1 residue before the end of the CDR3; the remainder is reconstructed from the germline J gene. Germline CDR1 and CDR2: LGHNA and YNLKQL (reference sequence). This CDR3 is 15 amino acids long. J was trimmed by 7 bases and V by 3 bases; bases with no gene match: 8.

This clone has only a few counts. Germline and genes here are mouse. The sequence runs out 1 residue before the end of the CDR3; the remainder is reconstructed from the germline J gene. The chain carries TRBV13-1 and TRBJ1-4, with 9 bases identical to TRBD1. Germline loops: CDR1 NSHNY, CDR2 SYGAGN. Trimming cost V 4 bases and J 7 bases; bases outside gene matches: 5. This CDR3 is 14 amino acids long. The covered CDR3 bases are TGTGCCAGCAGTCCCGGACAGGGGCCCGAAAGATTATTT. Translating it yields CASSPGQGPERLF. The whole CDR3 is CASSPGQGPERLFF.

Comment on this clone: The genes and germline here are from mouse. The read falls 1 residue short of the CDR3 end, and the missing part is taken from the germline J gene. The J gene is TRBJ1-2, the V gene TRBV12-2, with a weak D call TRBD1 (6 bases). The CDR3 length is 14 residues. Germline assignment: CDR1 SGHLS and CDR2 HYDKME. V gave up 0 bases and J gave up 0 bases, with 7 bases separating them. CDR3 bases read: TGTGCCAGCTCTCTCGAGGGGGCAAACTCCGACTACACC. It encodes CASSLEGANSDYT. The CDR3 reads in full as CASSLEGANSDYTF.

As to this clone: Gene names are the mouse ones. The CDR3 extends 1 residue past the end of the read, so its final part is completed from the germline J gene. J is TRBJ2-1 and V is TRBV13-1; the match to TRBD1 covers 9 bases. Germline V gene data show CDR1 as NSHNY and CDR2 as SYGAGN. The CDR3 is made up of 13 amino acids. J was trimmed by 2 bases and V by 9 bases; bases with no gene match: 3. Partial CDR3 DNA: TGTGCCACCCGGGACAGGGACTATGCTGAGCAGTTC. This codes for CATRDRDYAEQF. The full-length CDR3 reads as CATRDRDYAEQFF.

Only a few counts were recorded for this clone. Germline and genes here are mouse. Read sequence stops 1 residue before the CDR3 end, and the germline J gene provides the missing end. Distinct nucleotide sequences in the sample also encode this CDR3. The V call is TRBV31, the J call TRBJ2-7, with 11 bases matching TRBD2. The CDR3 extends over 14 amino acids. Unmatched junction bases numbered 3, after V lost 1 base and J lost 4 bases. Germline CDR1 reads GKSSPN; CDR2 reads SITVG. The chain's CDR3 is CAWSHRDWGYEQYF. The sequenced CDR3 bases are TGTGCCTGGAGTCACCGGGACTGGGGGTATGAACAGTAC.

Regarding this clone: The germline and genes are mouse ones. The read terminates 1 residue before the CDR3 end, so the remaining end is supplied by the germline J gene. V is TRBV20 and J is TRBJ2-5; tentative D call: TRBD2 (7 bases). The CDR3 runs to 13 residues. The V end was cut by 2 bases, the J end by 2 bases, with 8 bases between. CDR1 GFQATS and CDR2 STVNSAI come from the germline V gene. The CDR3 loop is CGARWGAQDTQYF. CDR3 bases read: TGTGGTGCTAGGTGGGGGGCCCAAGACACCCAGTAC.

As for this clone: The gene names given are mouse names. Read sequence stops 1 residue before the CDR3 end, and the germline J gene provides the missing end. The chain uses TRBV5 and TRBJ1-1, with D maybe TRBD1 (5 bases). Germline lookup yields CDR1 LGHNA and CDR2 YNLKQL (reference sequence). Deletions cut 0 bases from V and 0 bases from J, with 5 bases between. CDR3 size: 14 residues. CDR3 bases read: TGTGCCAGCAGCCAAGACAGGGCAAACACAGAAGTCTTC. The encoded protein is CASSQDRANTEVF. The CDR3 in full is CASSQDRANTEVFF.

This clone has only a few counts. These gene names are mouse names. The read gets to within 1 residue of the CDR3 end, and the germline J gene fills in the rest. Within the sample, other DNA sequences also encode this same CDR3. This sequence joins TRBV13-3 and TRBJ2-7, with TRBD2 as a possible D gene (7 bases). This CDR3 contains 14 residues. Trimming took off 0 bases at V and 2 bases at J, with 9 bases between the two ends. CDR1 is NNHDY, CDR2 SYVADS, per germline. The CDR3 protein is CASSDGGGPYEQYF. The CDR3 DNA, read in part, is TGTGCCAGCAGTGATGGCGGGGGGCCCTATGAACAGTAC.

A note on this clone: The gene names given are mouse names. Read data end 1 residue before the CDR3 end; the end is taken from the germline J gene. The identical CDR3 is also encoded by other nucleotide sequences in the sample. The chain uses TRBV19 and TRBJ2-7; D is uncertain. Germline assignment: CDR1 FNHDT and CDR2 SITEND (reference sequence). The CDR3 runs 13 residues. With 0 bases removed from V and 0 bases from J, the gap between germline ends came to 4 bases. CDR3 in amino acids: CASSIGGSYEQYF. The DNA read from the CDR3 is TGTGCCAGCAGTATAGGGGGCTCCTATGAACAGTAC.

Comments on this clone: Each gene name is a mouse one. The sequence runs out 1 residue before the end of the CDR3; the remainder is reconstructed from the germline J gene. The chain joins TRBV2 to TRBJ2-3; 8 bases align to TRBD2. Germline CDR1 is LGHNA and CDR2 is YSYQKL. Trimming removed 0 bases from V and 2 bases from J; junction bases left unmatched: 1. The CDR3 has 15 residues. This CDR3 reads CASSQELGVAETLYF. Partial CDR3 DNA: TGTGCCAGCAGCCAAGAACTGGGGGTTGCAGAAACGCTGTAT.

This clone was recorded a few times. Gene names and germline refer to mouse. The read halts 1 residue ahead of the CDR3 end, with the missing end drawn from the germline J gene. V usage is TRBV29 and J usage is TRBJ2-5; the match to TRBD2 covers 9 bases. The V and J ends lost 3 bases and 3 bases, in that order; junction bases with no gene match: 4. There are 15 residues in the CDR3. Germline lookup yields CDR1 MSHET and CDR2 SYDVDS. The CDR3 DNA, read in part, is TGTGCTAGCAGTTTCCTGGGGACTGGGCAAGACACCCAGTAC. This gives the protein CASSFLGTGQDTQY. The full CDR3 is CASSFLGTGQDTQYF.

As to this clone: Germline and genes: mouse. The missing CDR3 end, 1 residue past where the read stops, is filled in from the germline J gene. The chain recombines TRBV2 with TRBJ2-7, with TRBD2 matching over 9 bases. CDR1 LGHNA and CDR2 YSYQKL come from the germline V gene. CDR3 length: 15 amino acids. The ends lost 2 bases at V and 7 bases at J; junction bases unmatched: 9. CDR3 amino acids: CASSQTVGGAREQYF. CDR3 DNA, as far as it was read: TGTGCCAGCAGCCAAACTGTTGGGGGGGCGCGAGAACAGTAC.

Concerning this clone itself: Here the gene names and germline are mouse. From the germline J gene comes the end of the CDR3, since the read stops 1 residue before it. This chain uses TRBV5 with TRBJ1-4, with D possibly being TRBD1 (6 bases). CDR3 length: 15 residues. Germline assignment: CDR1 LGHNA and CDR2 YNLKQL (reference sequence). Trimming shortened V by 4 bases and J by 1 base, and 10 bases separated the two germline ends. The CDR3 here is CASSRRDTSNERLFF. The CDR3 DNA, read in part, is TGTGCCAGCAGCCGCCGGGACACTTCCAACGAAAGATTATTT.

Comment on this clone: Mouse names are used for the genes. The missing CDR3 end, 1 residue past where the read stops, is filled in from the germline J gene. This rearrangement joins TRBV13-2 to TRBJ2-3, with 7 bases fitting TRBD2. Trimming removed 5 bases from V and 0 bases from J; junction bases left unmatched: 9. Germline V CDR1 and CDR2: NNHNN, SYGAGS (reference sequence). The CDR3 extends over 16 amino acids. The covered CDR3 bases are TGTGCCAGCGGCGGCCACTGGGGTTTTAGTGCAGAAACGCTGTAT. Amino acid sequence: CASGGHWGFSAETLY. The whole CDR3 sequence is CASGGHWGFSAETLYF.

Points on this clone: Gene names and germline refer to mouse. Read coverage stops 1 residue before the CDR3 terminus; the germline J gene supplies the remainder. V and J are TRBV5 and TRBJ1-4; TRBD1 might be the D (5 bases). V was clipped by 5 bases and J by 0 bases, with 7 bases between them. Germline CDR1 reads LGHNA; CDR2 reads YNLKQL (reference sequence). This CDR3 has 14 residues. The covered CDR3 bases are TGTGCCAGCAGCGGACAACTTTCCAACGAAAGATTATTT. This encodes CASSGQLSNERLF. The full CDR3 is CASSGQLSNERLFF.

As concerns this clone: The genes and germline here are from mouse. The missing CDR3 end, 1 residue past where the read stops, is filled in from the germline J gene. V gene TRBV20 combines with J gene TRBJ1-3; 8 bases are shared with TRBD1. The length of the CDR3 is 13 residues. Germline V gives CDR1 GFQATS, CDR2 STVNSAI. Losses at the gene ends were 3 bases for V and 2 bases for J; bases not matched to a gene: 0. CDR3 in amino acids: CGARQGAGNTLYF. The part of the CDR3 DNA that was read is TGTGGTGCTAGACAGGGGGCTGGAAATACGCTCTAT.

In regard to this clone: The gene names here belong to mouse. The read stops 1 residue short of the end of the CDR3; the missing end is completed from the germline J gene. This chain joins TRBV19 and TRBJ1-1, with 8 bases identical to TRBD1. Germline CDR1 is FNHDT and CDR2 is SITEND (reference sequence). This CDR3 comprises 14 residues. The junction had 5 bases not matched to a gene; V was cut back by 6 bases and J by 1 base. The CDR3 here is CASTTTGVNTEVFF. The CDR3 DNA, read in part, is TGTGCCAGCACGACGACAGGGGTAAACACAGAAGTCTTC.

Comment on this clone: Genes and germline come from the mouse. The DNA read from the CDR3 is TGTGCCAGCAGCTACCCTGGGGGGGCGGACACCCAGTAC. It encodes CASSYPGGADTQY. The CDR3 reads in full as CASSYPGGADTQYF. The chain combines TRBV4 with TRBJ2-5, with 10 nucleotides matching TRBD2. The read ends 1 residue shy of where the CDR3 ends; the end is completed using the germline J gene. CDR1 LGHDT and CDR2 YNNKQL come from the germline V gene (reference sequence). There are 14 residues in the CDR3. Unmatched junction bases numbered 3, after V lost 3 bases and J lost 6 bases.

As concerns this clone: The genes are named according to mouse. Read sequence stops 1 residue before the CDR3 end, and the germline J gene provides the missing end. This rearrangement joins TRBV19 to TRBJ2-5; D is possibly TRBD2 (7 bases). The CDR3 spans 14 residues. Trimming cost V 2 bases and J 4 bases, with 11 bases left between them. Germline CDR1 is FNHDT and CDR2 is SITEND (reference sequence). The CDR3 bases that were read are TGTGCCAGCAGTATGTGGGGGGCGAAAGACACCCAGTAC. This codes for CASSMWGAKDTQY. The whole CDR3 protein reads CASSMWGAKDTQYF.

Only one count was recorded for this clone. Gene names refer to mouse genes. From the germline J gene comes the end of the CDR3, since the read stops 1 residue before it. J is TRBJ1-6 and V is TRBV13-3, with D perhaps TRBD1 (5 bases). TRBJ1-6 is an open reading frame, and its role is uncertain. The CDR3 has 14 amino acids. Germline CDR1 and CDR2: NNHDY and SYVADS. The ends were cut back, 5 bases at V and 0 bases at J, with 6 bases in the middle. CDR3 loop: CASRDNSYNSPLYF. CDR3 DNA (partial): TGTGCCAGCAGGGACAATTCCTATAATTCGCCCCTCTAC.

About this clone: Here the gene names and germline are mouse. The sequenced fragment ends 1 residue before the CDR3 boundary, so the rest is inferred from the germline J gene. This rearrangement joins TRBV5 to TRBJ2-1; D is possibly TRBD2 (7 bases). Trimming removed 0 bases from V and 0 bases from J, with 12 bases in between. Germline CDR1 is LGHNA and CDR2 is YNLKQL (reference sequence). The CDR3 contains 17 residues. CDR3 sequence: CASSQDWGDNNYAEQFF. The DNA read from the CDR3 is TGTGCCAGCAGCCAAGATTGGGGGGACAATAACTATGCTGAGCAGTTC.

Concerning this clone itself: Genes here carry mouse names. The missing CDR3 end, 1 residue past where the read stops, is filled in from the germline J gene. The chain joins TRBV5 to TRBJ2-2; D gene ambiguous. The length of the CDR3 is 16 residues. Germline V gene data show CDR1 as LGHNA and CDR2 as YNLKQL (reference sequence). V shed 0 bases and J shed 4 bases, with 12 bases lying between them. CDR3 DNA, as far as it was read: TGTGCCAGCAGCCAAGATTCGCGGGAAGCCACCGGGCAGCTCTAC. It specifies CASSQDSREATGQLY. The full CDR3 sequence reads CASSQDSREATGQLYF.

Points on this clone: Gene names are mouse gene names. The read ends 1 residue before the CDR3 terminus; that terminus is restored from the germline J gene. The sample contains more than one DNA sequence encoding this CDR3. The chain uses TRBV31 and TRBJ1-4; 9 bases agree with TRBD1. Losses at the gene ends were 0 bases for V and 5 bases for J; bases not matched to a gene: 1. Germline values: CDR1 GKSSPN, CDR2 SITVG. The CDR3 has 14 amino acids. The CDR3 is CAWSLGTGNERLFF. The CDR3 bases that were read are TGTGCCTGGAGTCTCGGGACAGGGAACGAAAGATTATTT.

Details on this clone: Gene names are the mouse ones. The DNA read from the CDR3 is TGTGCCAGCAGCCAAGATTCAGGGTATGAACAGTAC. Translating it yields CASSQDSGYEQY. The entire CDR3 sequence reads CASSQDSGYEQYF. The V gene is TRBV5, the J gene TRBJ2-7; tentative D call: TRBD1 (5 bases). From the germline J gene comes the end of the CDR3, since the read stops 1 residue before it. This CDR3 has 13 amino acids. The germline V gene has CDR1 LGHNA and CDR2 YNLKQL (reference sequence). V shed 0 bases and J shed 4 bases, with 7 bases lying between them.

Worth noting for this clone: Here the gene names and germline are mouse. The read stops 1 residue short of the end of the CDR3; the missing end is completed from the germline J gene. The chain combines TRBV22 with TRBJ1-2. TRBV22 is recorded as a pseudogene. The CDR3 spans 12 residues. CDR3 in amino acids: CASIAGTSDYTF. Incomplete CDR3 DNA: TGTGCCAGCATCGCAGGGACCTCCGACTACACC.

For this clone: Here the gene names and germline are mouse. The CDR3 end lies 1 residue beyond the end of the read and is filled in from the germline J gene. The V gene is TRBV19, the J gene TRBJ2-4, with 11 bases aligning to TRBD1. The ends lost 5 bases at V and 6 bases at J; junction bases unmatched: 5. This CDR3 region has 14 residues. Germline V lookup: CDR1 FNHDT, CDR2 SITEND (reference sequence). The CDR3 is CASRPGTGGNTLYF. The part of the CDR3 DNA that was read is TGTGCCAGCAGACCTGGGACAGGGGGGAACACCTTGTAC.

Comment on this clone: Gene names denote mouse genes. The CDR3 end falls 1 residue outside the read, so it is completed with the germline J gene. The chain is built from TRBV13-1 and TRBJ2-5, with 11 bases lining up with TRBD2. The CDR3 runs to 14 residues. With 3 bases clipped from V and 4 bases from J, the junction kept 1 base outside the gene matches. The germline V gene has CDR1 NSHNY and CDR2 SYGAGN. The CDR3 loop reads CASSGTGGKDTQYF. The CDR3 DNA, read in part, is TGTGCCAGCAGTGGGACTGGGGGGAAAGACACCCAGTAC.

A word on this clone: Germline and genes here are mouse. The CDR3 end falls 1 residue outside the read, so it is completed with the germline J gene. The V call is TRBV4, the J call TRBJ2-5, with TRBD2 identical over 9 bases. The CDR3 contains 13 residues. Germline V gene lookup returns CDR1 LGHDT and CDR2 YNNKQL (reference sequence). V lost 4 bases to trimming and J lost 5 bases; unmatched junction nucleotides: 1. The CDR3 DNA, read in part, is TGTGCCAGCAGCTCGACTGGGGGAGACACCCAGTAC. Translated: CASSSTGGDTQY. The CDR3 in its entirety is CASSSTGGDTQYF.